These 26 T cell receptor beta chains share one sample of origin, sequenced in a study of cytomegalovirus exposure and HLA in healthy donors. Primers: 60 Vbeta forward and 13 Jbeta reverse. The table came from immunoSEQ multiplex PCR; TCRdb's copy has only in-frame clones and leaves some out. The sample holds a few hundred thousand clones; about 81% are singletons and the top ten take about 7.3%. Material for sequencing was PBMCs. The receptors shown here come from a woman aged 55-70 years in good health and CMV-seropositive.

The J gene is TRBJ2-7, the V gene TRBV18; D not certain. The CDR3 totals 13 residues. Deletions cut 2 bases from V and 3 bases from J, with 8 bases between. Germline V lookup: CDR1 KGHSH, CDR2 LQKENI. The CDR3 spells CASSPGGHYEQYF. The CDR3 DNA sequence: TGTGCCAGCTCACCAGGCGGCCACTACGAGCAGTACTTC.

The V gene is TRBV7-2, the J gene TRBJ1-1, with 8 bases lining up with TRBD1. The CDR3 consists of 14 residues. Germline CDR1 reads SGHTA; CDR2 reads FQGNSA. The V segment lost 5 bases and the J segment 8 bases; nucleotides outside the gene matches: 10. The CDR3: CASSLSNRGTEAFF. CDR3 DNA: TGTGCCAGCAGCCTCTCGAACAGGGGGACCGAAGCTTTCTTT.

The chain links TRBV18 to TRBJ2-7; 8 bases fit TRBD1. The CDR3 has 14 amino acids. Germline V gene lookup returns CDR1 KGHSH and CDR2 LQKENI. The J segment lost 4 bases and the V segment lost 3 bases, leaving 5 bases of the junction unmatched. The CDR3 loop is CASSPTGGRYEQYF. CDR3 sequence (DNA): TGTGCCAGCTCACCCACAGGGGGTAGGTACGAGCAGTACTTC.

In this sample, this clone turned up once. The J gene is TRBJ1-2, the V gene TRBV7-9; D call uncertain. The V end lost 5 bases, the J end lost 8 bases, and 15 bases lay between the germline ends. The CDR3 runs to 13 residues. CDR1 and CDR2 from the germline V gene are SEHNR and FQNEAQ (reference sequence). Here the CDR3 reads CASSPTEAGGYTF. The DNA of the CDR3 is TGTGCCAGCAGCCCCACGGAGGCGGGAGGCTACACCTTC.

This CDR3 reads CASSSGPNYGYTF. Here the CDR3 DNA reads TGTGCCAGCAGCTCCGGTCCTAACTATGGCTACACCTTC. The J gene is TRBJ1-2, the V gene TRBV7-9, with unresolved D. This CDR3 has 13 residues. V shed 4 bases and J shed 0 bases, with 6 bases lying between them. Germline CDR1 SEHNR, CDR2 FQNEAQ (reference sequence). The full variable domain, with the rest looked up from reference TRBV7-9 and TRBJ1-2, is DTGVSQNPRHKITKRGQNVTFRCDPISEHNRLYWYRQTLGQGPEFLTYFQNEAQLEKSRLLSDRFSAERPKGSFSTLEIQRTEQGDSAMYLCASSSGPNYGYTFGSGTRLTVV.

The chain recombines TRBV19 with TRBJ1-2, with D maybe TRBD1 (6 bases). Per the germline V gene, CDR1 is LNHDA and CDR2 is SQIVND (reference sequence). V was trimmed by 6 bases and J by 6 bases, leaving 17 bases between them. The CDR3 sequence is 14 residues long. CDR3 nucleotide sequence: TGTGCCAGTAGGCCCCAGGGGTCCGTCAATGGCTACACCTTC. Protein: CASRPQGSVNGYTF.

Comments on this clone: This sample also contains other DNA sequences that code for the same CDR3. This chain links TRBV7-3 with TRBJ2-1; 8 bases match TRBD2. The germline CDR1 and CDR2 sequences are SGHTA and FQGTGA. V shed 2 bases and J 4 bases; nucleotides not matched to a gene: 4. The CDR3 runs 15 residues. CDR3 residues: CASSLLAGPYNEQFF. The CDR3 DNA sequence: TGTGCCAGCAGCTTACTAGCGGGTCCTTACAATGAGCAGTTCTTC.

A single count supports this clone. An end of the junction does not agree with germline; a read error may underlie this. Other DNA sequences of this sample code for an identical CDR3. The rearrangement links TRBV5-4 to TRBJ1-2, with TRBD1 identical over 7 bases. This CDR3 spans 14 amino acids. Germline-derived CDR1 and CDR2 are SGHNT and YYREEE (reference sequence). The CDR3 sequence: CASSFDRVDYGYTF. The CDR3 DNA sequence: TGCGCCAGCTCCTTCGACAGGGTTGACTATGGCTACACCTTC.

The chain combines TRBV19 with TRBJ2-5, with 10 bases that match TRBD2. Germline trimming cut 7 bases from V and 5 bases from J; bases unmatched to any gene: 4. The CDR3 length is 13 residues. In germline, CDR1 is LNHDA, CDR2 SQIVND (reference sequence). The DNA for the CDR3 is TGTGCCAGTAATCTAGCGGGAGCGGAGACCCAGTACTTC. Its protein product is CASNLAGAETQYF.

The chain is built from TRBV10-3 and TRBJ1-2; 7 bases agree with TRBD1. The CDR3 covers 12 residues. Germline V gene lookup returns CDR1 ENHRY and CDR2 SYGVKD. V gave up 4 bases and J gave up 8 bases; unmatched junction bases: 4. The CDR3 sequence is CAISGQGEGYTF. The DNA of the CDR3 is TGTGCCATCAGTGGACAGGGAGAAGGCTACACCTTC.

V is TRBV19 and J is TRBJ2-1, with 7 bases aligning to TRBD2. Germline CDR1 reads LNHDA; CDR2 reads SQIVND (reference sequence). V lost 3 bases and J lost 2; bases outside the gene matches: 4. The CDR3 loop spans 15 amino acids. DNA of the CDR3: TGTGCCAGTAGTATCGGAGCGGGGACCTACAATGAGCAGTTCTTC. Its translation: CASSIGAGTYNEQFF.

The gene calls are TRBV29-1 and TRBJ2-2; no reliable D call. Per germline, CDR1 SQVTM and CDR2 ANQGSEA. This CDR3 is built from 11 residues. Deletions cut 7 bases from V and 6 bases from J, with 9 bases between. For the CDR3, the DNA is TGCAGCGCACGGTTCGCCGGGGAGCTGTTTTTT. This codes for CSARFAGELFF.

This clone came up a few times. This sample also contains other DNA sequences that code for the same CDR3. This chain links TRBV18 with TRBJ2-2; 7 bases fit TRBD1. Germline values: CDR1 KGHSH, CDR2 LQKENI. The CDR3 is 14 residues long. Trimming took 6 bases from V and 7 from J; bases not matched to a gene: 8. The DNA of the CDR3 is TGTGCCAGCTCTCCGACAGGGTTGGACGGGGAGCTGTTTTTT. Protein: CASSPTGLDGELFF.

To note about this clone: Different DNA sequences within this sample yield the same CDR3. The rearrangement joins TRBV6-1 to TRBJ1-5, with TRBD1 matching 7 bases. This CDR3 region has 13 residues. The V gene end was trimmed by 6 bases and the J gene end by 6 bases; junction bases not matched to a gene: 5. Germline CDR1 and CDR2: MNHNS and SASEGT. The CDR3 sequence is CASRGQGGQPQHF. For the CDR3, the DNA is TGTGCCAGCAGGGGGCAGGGGGGTCAGCCCCAGCATTTT.

In the case of this clone: An end of the junction differs from the germline gene, which may be a read error. V and J are TRBV7-9 and TRBJ2-2, with TRBD2 matching 8 bases. The CDR3 is 18 residues long. Germline V lookup: CDR1 SEHNR, CDR2 FQNEAQ (reference sequence). The chain's CDR3 is CASSVATLSGIYTGELFF. The CDR3 nucleotides read TGTGCCAGCAGCGTAGCGACCCTTAGCGGGATCTACACCGGGGAGCTGTTTTTT. Drawing the rest from reference TRBV7-9 and TRBJ2-2, the complete variable domain is DTGVSQNPRHKITKRGQNVTFRCDPISEHNRLYWYRQTLGQGPEFLTYFQNEAQLEKSRLLSDRFSAERPKGSFSTLEIQRTEQGDSAMYLCASSVATLSGIYTGELFFGEGSRLTVL.

This chain uses TRBV28 with TRBJ2-3, with a weak D call TRBD1 (5 bases). The CDR3 covers 14 residues. V was trimmed by 6 bases and J by 1 base, leaving 11 bases between them. CDR1 is MDHEN, CDR2 SYDVKM, per germline. The CDR3 spells CASRKVGGTDTQYF. CDR3 DNA sequence: TGTGCCAGCAGGAAAGTAGGGGGCACAGATACGCAGTATTTT.

This clone has only one observation. The chain is built from TRBV28 and TRBJ2-7, with D possibly TRBD2 on 5 matching bases. Trimming took 11 bases from V and 5 from J, leaving 19 bases between them. Germline V CDR1 and CDR2: MDHEN, SYDVKM. The CDR3 is 13 amino acids. The DNA for the CDR3 is TGTGCCCACAGCGGCCCTCGTGGTAACGAGCAGTACTTC. It yields the protein CAHSGPRGNEQYF.

The rearrangement links TRBV7-9 to TRBJ1-4; D possibly corresponds to TRBD1 (5 bases). Trimming shortened V by 2 bases and J by 5 bases, and 12 bases separated the two germline ends. Germline CDR1 is SEHNR and CDR2 is FQNEAQ (reference sequence). The CDR3 totals 15 residues. This CDR3 reads CASSLTTGMNEKLFF. DNA for the CDR3: TGTGCCAGCAGCTTAACTACAGGAATGAATGAAAAACTGTTTTTT.

The CDR3 bases are TGTGCCAGCAGTCGTGGCGGGAATGAGCAGTTCTTC. Its protein product is CASSRGGNEQFF. The V gene is TRBV11-2, the J gene TRBJ2-1, with D possibly matching TRBD2 (5 bases). Germline-derived CDR1 and CDR2 are SGHAT and FQNNGV. The CDR3 loop spans 12 amino acids. Trimming removed 6 bases from V and 7 bases from J, with 10 bases in between.

This clone appeared a few times. The chain recombines TRBV29-1 with TRBJ2-1, with a tentative D call TRBD2 (7 bases). Looked up from germline, CDR1 is SQVTM and CDR2 is ANQGSEA. The CDR3 loop spans 16 amino acids. Trimming cost V 4 bases and J 4 bases, with 20 bases left between them. Written as DNA, the CDR3 is TGCAGCGTTGTGGGGGGGGCGGGAGTTTCTTACAATGAGCAGTTCTTC. This codes for CSVVGGAGVSYNEQFF.

The J gene is TRBJ2-1, the V gene TRBV27; TRBD2 matches at 13 bases. From germline, CDR1 is MNHEY and CDR2 SMNVEV (reference sequence). V lost 3 bases to trimming and J lost 7 bases; unmatched junction nucleotides: 9. The CDR3 loop spans 17 amino acids. The DNA of the CDR3 is TGTGCCAGCAGTTTCGCCCGGACTAGCGGGAGAGTGAATGAGCAGTTCTTC. This gives the protein CASSFARTSGRVNEQFF.

The J gene is TRBJ1-4, the V gene TRBV9, with D possibly TRBD1 on 5 matching bases. Germline V gene lookup returns CDR1 SGDLS and CDR2 YYNGEE. V was cut by 4 bases and J by 8 bases, with 12 bases left in between. The CDR3 spans 13 residues. CDR3 region: CASSPRRGEKLFF. CDR3 nucleotides: TGTGCCAGCAGCCCCCGGCGGGGGGAAAAACTGTTTTTT. The variable domain in full, completed from reference TRBV9 and TRBJ1-4, reads DSGVTQTPKHLITATGQRVTLRCSPRSGDLSVYWYQQSLDQGLQFLIQYYNGEERAKGNILERFSAQQFPDLHSELNLSSLELGDSALYFCASSPRRGEKLFFGSGTQLSVL.

This chain joins TRBV19 and TRBJ1-2, with 9 bases lining up with TRBD1. The V gene's germline CDR1 is LNHDA and CDR2 SQIVND (reference sequence). J gave up 2 bases and V 8 bases, and 9 bases lay outside the gene matches. The CDR3 runs to 15 residues. The CDR3: CASSETGGFNYGYTF. The CDR3 coding sequence is TGTGCCAGTTCTGAAACAGGGGGCTTCAACTATGGCTACACCTTC.

The chain has TRBV5-4 and TRBJ2-1, with TRBD1 matching 9 bases. The CDR3 extends over 17 amino acids. The germline V gene encodes CDR1 SGHNT and CDR2 YYREEE (reference sequence). Germline trimming cut 0 bases from V and 7 bases from J; bases unmatched to any gene: 11. The CDR3 nucleotides are TGTGCCAGCAGCTTGGGCCCCGCGGGACAGGGAATAAATGAGCAGTTCTTC. It translates to CASSLGPAGQGINEQFF.

This chain connects TRBV27 to TRBJ1-1, with TRBD1 as a possible D gene (6 bases). This CDR3 is 15 amino acids long. Germline CDR1 is MNHEY and CDR2 is SMNVEV (reference sequence). The V and J ends lost 2 bases and 0 bases respectively, with 10 bases between them. Here the CDR3 reads CASSLDRSLNTEAFF. CDR3 coding DNA: TGTGCCAGCAGTTTAGACAGGTCTTTGAACACTGAAGCTTTCTTT.

The chain employs TRBV28 and TRBJ2-7; 8 nucleotides agree with TRBD1. Germline CDR1 is MDHEN and CDR2 is SYDVKM. The junction had 8 bases not matched to a gene; V was cut back by 7 bases and J by 3 bases. The CDR3 contains 14 residues. CDR3 nucleotide sequence: TGTGCCAGCAATGGGGGGACAGGCATCTACGAGCAGTACTTC. This codes for CASNGGTGIYEQYF.